A single sample is the source of the 22 T cell receptor beta chains below, sequenced in a study of spatial heterogeneity in lung cancer. The time point is: sample taken at primary tumor resection. TCRdb called the 5' RACE reads again in MiXCR, with one record for every CDR3 protein. This table has around 11,000 distinct CDR3 sequences, 6% to 7.5% appearing once. The sample consisted of normal lung tissue next to the tumor, taken at surgery. The origin of the receptors is a male donor with early-stage non-small cell lung cancer.

V and J are TRBV9 and TRBJ2-1; 9 nucleotides agree with TRBD1. Per the germline V gene, CDR1 is SGDLS and CDR2 is YYNGEE. The CDR3 runs to 16 residues. V trimming: 0 bases; J trimming: 6 bases; junction bases outside the gene matches: 7. CDR3 loop: CASSVARGQGLNEQFF. The CDR3 coding sequence is TGTGCCAGCAGCGTAGCCCGAGGACAGGGGCTCAATGAGCAGTTCTTC.

This clonotype has only a few counts. The V and J genes are TRBV20-1 and TRBJ2-5; D is perhaps TRBD2 (7 bases). The CDR3 runs 15 residues. V was clipped by 7 bases and J by 1 base, with 19 bases between them. Looked up from germline, CDR1 is DFQATT and CDR2 is SNEGSKA (reference sequence). This CDR3 reads CSGRVMGGLQETQYF. The CDR3 DNA is TGCAGTGGCAGGGTTATGGGGGGGCTCCAAGAGACCCAGTACTTC.

There are many counts of this clonotype. CDR3: CASSEEVRGTQYF. CDR3 coding DNA: TGTGCCAGCAGTGAGGAAGTCCGTGGTACCCAGTACTTC. The chain uses TRBV6-4 and TRBJ2-5; D is unresolved. Deletions cut 3 bases from V and 8 bases from J, with 13 bases between. The CDR3 loop spans 13 amino acids. CDR1 and CDR2 from the germline V gene are MRHNA and SNTAGT.

This clonotype occurred many times. The chain has TRBV20-1 and TRBJ1-6; 9 bases are a match to TRBD1. Germline V gene data show CDR1 as DFQATT and CDR2 as SNEGSKA (reference sequence). The CDR3 is 14 amino acids. Losses at the gene ends were 3 bases for V and 8 bases for J; bases not matched to a gene: 5. CDR3 sequence (DNA): TGCAGTGCTAGCCGGGACAGGGCCTATTCACCCCTCCACTTT. Its translation is CSASRDRAYSPLHF.

In this sample, this clonotype turned up many times. This chain connects TRBV19 to TRBJ2-3; 9 nucleotides match TRBD2. J lost 5 bases, V lost 3 bases, and 6 bases had no gene match. This CDR3 is built from 15 residues. CDR1 and CDR2 (germline): LNHDA, SQIVND (reference sequence). The chain's CDR3 is CASSMGGRAGDTQYF. Written as DNA, the CDR3 is TGTGCCAGTAGTATGGGCGGGAGGGCCGGAGATACGCAGTATTTT. Using reference TRBV19 and TRBJ2-3 for the parts outside the CDR3, the full variable domain is DGGITQSPKYLFRKEGQNVTLSCEQNLNHDAMYWYRQDPGQGLRLIYYSQIVNDFQKGDIAEGYSVSREKKESFPLTVTSAQKNPTAFYLCASSMGGRAGDTQYFGPGTRLTVL.

This clonotype is deemed medium-sized. The chain joins TRBV14 to TRBJ1-2, with D possibly TRBD1 on 5 matching bases. Germline assignment: CDR1 SGHDN and CDR2 FVKESK. This CDR3 is built from 12 residues. Trimming took 3 bases from V and 6 from J, leaving 8 bases between them. In nucleotides, the CDR3 is TGTGCCAGCAGCCAGGGGGGGGATGGCTACACCTTC. It translates to CASSQGGDGYTF.

This clonotype was detected ten times or more. The chain joins TRBV5-6 to TRBJ1-6; D is ambiguous. In germline, CDR1 is SGHDT, CDR2 YYEEEE. The CDR3 runs 14 residues. Trimming took 3 bases from V and 7 from J, leaving 11 bases between them. The DNA of the CDR3 is TGTGCCAGCAGCTCCGGACTGGTAAATTCACCCCTCCACTTT. This codes for CASSSGLVNSPLHF.

This clonotype was detected ten times or more. V gene TRBV4-2 combines with J gene TRBJ2-7; 10 positions match TRBD1. V shed 4 bases and J 0 bases; nucleotides not matched to a gene: 6. The CDR3 has 16 amino acids. From germline, CDR1 is LGHNA and CDR2 YNFKEQ. The CDR3 nucleotides are TGTGCCAGCAGCCCTGGACAGGGGGAACCCTCCTACGAGCAGTACTTC. It codes for CASSPGQGEPSYEQYF.

This clonotype was counted many times. The rearrangement links TRBV5-6 to TRBJ2-7; 7 bases line up with TRBD1. CDR3 length equals 15 residues. With 5 bases clipped from V and 0 bases from J, the junction kept 8 bases outside the gene matches. Looked up from germline, CDR1 is SGHDT and CDR2 is YYEEEE. The DNA for the CDR3 is TGTGCCAGCAGAATAGCCGGGACAGCCTCCTACGAGCAGTACTTC. Encoded protein: CASRIAGTASYEQYF. Supplemented by reference TRBV5-6 and TRBJ2-7, the full variable domain reads DAGVTQSPTHLIKTRGQQVTLRCSPKSGHDTVSWYQQALGQGPQFIFQYYEEEERQRGNFPDRFSGHQFPNYSSELNVNALLLGDSALYLCASRIAGTASYEQYFGPGTRLTVT.

This clonotype was seen repeatedly, ten times or more. Here the CDR3 reads CASSLVSLQATYNEQFF. The CDR3 bases are TGTGCCAGCAGCTTGGTTAGTCTCCAGGCGACCTACAATGAGCAGTTCTTC. The rearrangement links TRBV5-6 to TRBJ2-1, with D unclear. This CDR3 region has 17 residues. Trimming removed 0 bases at V and 2 bases at J, with 15 bases between. Germline CDR1 reads SGHDT; CDR2 reads YYEEEE.

This clonotype is judged medium-sized (0.01 to 0.1%). The rearrangement links TRBV5-6 to TRBJ1-2, with 8 bases identical to TRBD1. The length of the CDR3 is 18 residues. Germline values: CDR1 SGHDT, CDR2 YYEEEE. Trimming removed 1 base from V and 2 bases from J; junction bases left unmatched: 13. CDR3 sequence reads: CASSLWSGGGELNYGYTF. CDR3 sequence (DNA): TGTGCCAGCAGCTTGTGGTCAGGGGGCGGCGAACTGAACTATGGCTACACCTTC.

This clonotype occurred many times. This sequence joins TRBV18 and TRBJ2-2; D is uncertain. The CDR3 contains 18 residues. The V end lost 0 bases, the J end lost 0 bases, and 14 bases lay between the germline ends. Germline V gene data show CDR1 as KGHSH and CDR2 as LQKENI. The CDR3 sequence is CASSPPGRRGSNTGELFF. CDR3 bases: TGTGCCAGCTCACCACCGGGCAGGCGAGGTTCGAACACCGGGGAGCTGTTTTTT.

This clonotype occurred many times. V usage is TRBV28 and J usage is TRBJ1-1; D gene uncertain. Trimming removed 5 bases at V and 1 base at J, with 5 bases between. The V gene's germline CDR1 is MDHEN and CDR2 SYDVKM. The CDR3 spans 12 residues. Written as DNA, the CDR3 is TGTGCCAGCAGTCTACAGAACACTGAAGCTTTCTTT. Its translation: CASSLQNTEAFF.

This clonotype has at least ten counts. V is TRBV7-8 and J is TRBJ2-1; D remains unclear. Germline V gene lookup returns CDR1 SGHVS and CDR2 FQNEAQ. The CDR3 extends over 16 amino acids. V was clipped by 0 bases and J by 1 base, with 10 bases between them. CDR3 DNA sequence: TGTGCCAGCAGCTTAGCAGGGCCTAGTTCCTACAATGAGCAGTTCTTC. Amino acids: CASSLAGPSSYNEQFF.

There are many counts of this clonotype. This rearrangement joins TRBV27 to TRBJ1-1; 7 bases fit TRBD1. The CDR3 covers 14 residues. V shed 8 bases, J shed 1 base, and the junction held 7 bases outside the gene matches. Germline V lookup: CDR1 MNHEY, CDR2 SMNVEV (reference sequence). This CDR3 reads CASAGTDQNTEAFF. CDR3 DNA: TGTGCCAGCGCTGGGACAGATCAGAACACTGAAGCTTTCTTT.

This clonotype was counted ten times or more. The chain recombines TRBV7-2 with TRBJ2-1, with 8 bases matching TRBD2. CDR1 and CDR2 (germline): SGHTA, FQGNSA. CDR3 size: 15 residues. J lost 7 bases, V lost 4 bases, and 9 bases had no gene match. CDR3: CASSSPPVAGNEQFF. DNA for the CDR3: TGTGCCAGCAGCTCCCCCCCGGTAGCGGGAAATGAGCAGTTCTTC.

This clonotype was observed at least ten times. This chain uses TRBV28 with TRBJ1-1, with TRBD1 matching over 10 bases. The J segment lost 5 bases and the V segment lost 2 bases, leaving 5 bases of the junction unmatched. This CDR3 has 15 residues. In germline, CDR1 is MDHEN, CDR2 SYDVKM. The CDR3 loop reads CASSLTGQGRTEAFF. CDR3 DNA: TGTGCCAGCAGTTTAACGGGACAGGGGCGGACTGAAGCTTTCTTT.

At least ten counts were recorded for this clonotype. In DNA, the CDR3 is TGTGCCTGGAGGGGGGCTGGAAACACCATATATTTT. Its translation: CAWRGAGNTIYF. The V gene is TRBV30, the J gene TRBJ1-3, with a tentative D call TRBD1 (5 bases). This CDR3 has 12 residues. Germline values: CDR1 GTSNPN, CDR2 SVGIG (reference sequence). Deletions cut 3 bases from V and 2 bases from J, with 5 bases between.

This clonotype was counted ten times or more. The genes are TRBV19 and TRBJ1-5; 9 nucleotides agree with TRBD1. The CDR3 is made up of 14 amino acids. The V gene's germline CDR1 is LNHDA and CDR2 SQIVND (reference sequence). The junction had 6 bases not matched to a gene; V was cut back by 6 bases and J by 6 bases. CDR3 bases: TGTGCCAGTAGGGGACAGGGAGGGACTCAGCCCCAGCATTTT. This codes for CASRGQGGTQPQHF.

This clonotype came up many times. This chain uses TRBV6-2 or TRBV6-3 with TRBJ1-2; 8 bases fit TRBD1. Germline V CDR1 and CDR2: MNHEY, SVGEGT. The V segment lost 6 bases and the J segment 2 bases; nucleotides outside the gene matches: 8. This CDR3 is 15 amino acids long. The DNA of the CDR3 is TGTGCCAGCAGAGTGGGACAGGCTGGAAACTATGGCTACACCTTC. Translation: CASRVGQAGNYGYTF.

By its share, this clonotype is medium-sized (0.01 to 0.1%). This sequence joins TRBV5-6 and TRBJ2-2, with 8 bases that match TRBD1. The length of the CDR3 is 17 residues. J was trimmed by 4 bases and V by 3 bases; bases with no gene match: 11. CDR1 and CDR2 from the germline V gene are SGHDT and YYEEEE. The CDR3 bases are TGTGCCAGCAGCTCTAGACAGGGGAGGTATAGCACCGGGGAGCTGTTTTTT. Protein sequence: CASSSRQGRYSTGELFF.

The chain links TRBV15 to TRBJ2-1, with 9 bases matching TRBD2. V was pared by 5 bases and J by 15 bases, with 14 bases of the junction left unmatched. The germline CDR1 and CDR2 sequences are LNHNV and YYDKDF (reference sequence). The CDR3 runs 14 residues. Here the CDR3 DNA reads TGTGCCACCAGCGTAAATGAGTGGCGGGAGGGCTCGTTCTTC. The encoded protein is CATSVNEWREGSFF.